Presented here are 13 T cell receptor beta chains from one specimen sequenced in a study of OX40 agonist ivuxolimab in advanced cancers. TCRdb's table, derived via immunoSEQ multiplex PCR, lists solely in-frame clones and lacks some. The table shows 50,000 to 85,000 clones, with about nine tenths occurring only once. The starting material was CD4+ or CD8+ T cells sorted from blood, obtained in a trial of the OX40 agonist ivuxolimab. These receptors were obtained from an adult with an advanced solid tumor such as melanoma, head and neck, liver or kidney cancer.

V is TRBV6-5 and J is TRBJ2-5, with D possibly being TRBD2 (5 bases). V lost 5 bases to trimming and J lost 8 bases, with 12 bases between them. The germline CDR1 and CDR2 sequences are MNHEY and SVGAGI. CDR3 length equals 12 residues. This CDR3 reads CASSPGMPTQYF. In DNA form, the CDR3 reads TGTGCCAGCAGTCCCGGGATGCCAACCCAGTACTTC.

The V gene is TRBV11-2, the J gene TRBJ2-2; TRBD1 agrees at 7 bases. The CDR3 sequence is 14 residues long. The germline V gene has CDR1 SGHAT and CDR2 FQNNGV. Trimming took 5 bases from V and 3 from J; bases not matched to a gene: 3. CDR3 in amino acids: CASSEDRDTGELFF. The CDR3 coding sequence is TGTGCCAGCAGCGAAGACAGGGACACCGGGGAGCTGTTTTTT. The complete variable domain, with remaining parts taken from reference TRBV11-2 and TRBJ2-2, reads EAGVAQSPRYKIIEKRQSVAFWCNPISGHATLYWYQQILGQGPKLLIQFQNNGVVDDSQLPKDRFSAERLKGVDSTLKIQPAKLEDSAVYLCASSEDRDTGELFFGEGSRLTVL.

The chain joins TRBV6-5 to TRBJ1-3; no firm D call. Germline V lookup: CDR1 MNHEY, CDR2 SVGAGI. V lost 5 bases and J lost 8, with 7 bases in between. The CDR3 has 11 amino acids. The CDR3 DNA reads as TGTGCCAGCAGTGAATTGGACACCATATATTTT. Translation gives CASSELDTIYF.

The rearrangement joins TRBV5-5 to TRBJ1-6; the D gene is possibly TRBD1 (5 bases). In germline, CDR1 is SGHKS, CDR2 YYEKEE (reference sequence). V lost 4 bases and J lost 7, with 15 bases in between. The CDR3 has 15 residues. For the CDR3, the DNA is TGTGCCAGCAGCATACTGACAGTCGAAAATTCACCCCTCCACTTT. It specifies CASSILTVENSPLHF.

V gene TRBV7-2 combines with J gene TRBJ1-1; the D is unclear. This CDR3 is 13 amino acids long. The V end was cut by 1 base, the J end by 5 bases, with 8 bases between. Germline-derived CDR1 and CDR2 are SGHTA and FQGNSA. The CDR3: CTSSLDWVTEAFF. Here the CDR3 DNA reads TGTACCAGCAGCTTAGACTGGGTTACTGAAGCTTTCTTT.

This clone was recorded only once. J is TRBJ2-3 and V is TRBV18; D gene unclear. The CDR3 length is 13 residues. Between the trimmed V and J ends, which lost 0 bases and 2 bases, there was a span of 3 bases. Per germline, CDR1 KGHSH and CDR2 LQKENI. The CDR3 DNA sequence: TGTGCCAGCTCACCACCGAACACAGATACGCAGTATTTT. It translates to CASSPPNTDTQYF.

The rearrangement joins TRBV29-1 to TRBJ2-3; no definite D call. Germline CDR1 SQVTM, CDR2 ANQGSEA. The V gene lost 3 bases and the J gene lost 1 base, with 5 bases spanning the gap. There are 12 residues in the CDR3. CDR3 sequence reads: CSVELGTDTQYF. DNA of the CDR3: TGCAGCGTTGAGCTAGGCACAGATACGCAGTATTTT.

The chain is built from TRBV7-3 and TRBJ2-2; D perhaps matches TRBD2 (6 bases). Trimming cost V 5 bases and J 2 bases, with 15 bases left between them. Germline V CDR1 and CDR2: SGHTA, FQGTGA. This CDR3 comprises 16 residues. The CDR3 DNA follows: TGTGCCAGCAGCGCTTCGGGACTCCGAAACACCGGGGAGCTGTTTTTT. As protein: CASSASGLRNTGELFF.

This rearrangement joins TRBV19 to TRBJ1-3, with D maybe TRBD1 (5 bases). Germline CDR1 is LNHDA and CDR2 is SQIVND (reference sequence). V lost 3 bases and J 0 bases, leaving 12 bases between the germline ends. The CDR3 extends over 16 amino acids. The CDR3 DNA is TGTGCCAGTAGTATCTTAGGGACCCGCTCTGGAAACACCATATATTTT. Residues: CASSILGTRSGNTIYF.

The rearrangement joins TRBV7-3 to TRBJ2-3, with D perhaps matching TRBD2 (6 bases). V was trimmed by 5 bases and J by 5 bases, leaving 17 bases between them. The CDR3 spans 15 residues. Germline CDR1 and CDR2: SGHTA and FQGTGA. CDR3 DNA sequence: TGTGCCAGCAGCCTCCACGGGAGTAGTAAAGATACGCAGTATTTT. Translation gives CASSLHGSSKDTQYF. Full variable domain (rest looked up from reference TRBV7-3 and TRBJ2-3): GAGVSQTPSNKVTEKGKYVELRCDPISGHTALYWYRQSLGQGPEFLIYFQGTGAADDSGLPNDRFFAVRPEGSVSTLKIQRTERGDSAVYLCASSLHGSSKDTQYFGPGTRLTVL.

V gene TRBV7-2 combines with J gene TRBJ2-2; D is ambiguous. This CDR3 contains 15 residues. Between the trimmed V and J ends, which lost 5 bases and 3 bases, there was a span of 13 bases. CDR1 and CDR2 from the germline V gene are SGHTA and FQGNSA. CDR3 nucleotides: TGTGCCAGCAGCCGCGACGGGTCTTACACCGGGGAGCTGTTTTTT. Amino acid sequence: CASSRDGSYTGELFF.

The rearrangement links TRBV19 to TRBJ1-1; tentative D call: TRBD1 (5 bases). The ends were cut back, 6 bases at V and 4 bases at J, with 18 bases in the middle. CDR3 length equals 15 residues. Germline loops: CDR1 LNHDA, CDR2 SQIVND (reference sequence). The CDR3 is CASRGEYPGGTEAFF. In DNA, the CDR3 is TGTGCCAGTAGGGGCGAATACCCCGGGGGCACTGAAGCTTTCTTT.

The J gene is TRBJ1-2, the V gene TRBV30; D is unresolved. The CDR3 is 12 residues long. The V end was cut by 0 bases, the J end by 4 bases, with 6 bases between. Germline loops: CDR1 GTSNPN, CDR2 SVGIG (reference sequence). CDR3 amino acids: CAWSVSSYGYTF. CDR3 bases: TGTGCCTGGAGTGTAAGCAGCTATGGCTACACCTTC.